One and the same sample provided the 27 T cell receptor beta chains below, sequenced in a study of blood T cell repertoires in COVID-19. TCRdb keeps only in-frame clones here, not all; method: immunoSEQ multiplex PCR. The sample yields roughly 50,000 clones, around 86% seen once. Sequenced input: peripheral blood. These receptors came from a human donor in a cohort sampled during active COVID-19.

The chain couples TRBV6-5 to TRBJ1-4; 7 bases line up with TRBD1. Per germline, CDR1 MNHEY and CDR2 SVGAGI. The CDR3 is 15 residues long. V lost 6 bases and J lost 7; bases outside the gene matches: 11. The CDR3 loop is CASRTRGALGEKLFF. The CDR3 region has the DNA TGTGCCAGCAGAACCAGGGGGGCCCTCGGTGAAAAACTGTTTTTT.

The chain couples TRBV3-1 (or the pseudogene TRBV3-2) to TRBJ2-3; D possibly corresponds to TRBD2 (5 bases). Germline V lookup: CDR1 LGHDT, CDR2 YNNKEL (reference sequence). Deletions cut 1 base from V and 2 bases from J, with 10 bases between. This CDR3 region has 15 residues. CDR3 amino acids: CASSQVLGATDTQYF. Here the CDR3 DNA reads TGTGCCAGCAGCCAAGTTCTGGGAGCCACAGATACGCAGTATTTT.

The chain is built from TRBV20-1 and TRBJ1-1; D is ambiguous. The ends were cut back, 2 bases at V and 6 bases at J, with 7 bases in the middle. The germline CDR1 and CDR2 sequences are DFQATT and SNEGSKA (reference sequence). The CDR3 sequence is 11 residues long. Here the CDR3 reads CSARLIPEAFF. The CDR3 region has the DNA TGCAGTGCTAGATTAATTCCTGAAGCTTTCTTT.

The chain employs TRBV24-1 and TRBJ1-5; D unclear. V was trimmed by 1 base and J by 7 bases, leaving 10 bases between them. The germline V gene has CDR1 KGHDR and CDR2 SFDVKD. CDR3 length equals 14 residues. The chain's CDR3 is CATSDFTVLQPQHF. The CDR3 nucleotides are TGTGCCACCAGTGATTTTACCGTCCTACAGCCCCAGCATTTT.

The chain joins TRBV2 to TRBJ1-2; D is uncertain. Germline CDR1 reads SNHLY; CDR2 reads FYNNEI. The CDR3 runs to 13 residues. V lost 6 bases, J lost 2 bases, and 10 bases lay in between. CDR3 nucleotides: TGTGCCAGCAGCTTTGTTCCGAACTATGGCTACACCTTC. Encoded protein: CASSFVPNYGYTF.

The chain couples TRBV18 to TRBJ2-7, with TRBD2 matching over 8 bases. This CDR3 comprises 15 residues. The junction had 5 bases not matched to a gene; V was cut back by 4 bases and J by 0 bases. The germline V gene encodes CDR1 KGHSH and CDR2 LQKENI. The CDR3 here is CASSRGAGASYEQYF. CDR3 sequence (DNA): TGTGCCAGCTCACGGGGAGCGGGGGCCTCCTACGAGCAGTACTTC.

This clone was counted a few times. CDR3 in amino acids: CASSSGQGGYTF. The CDR3 DNA reads TGTGCCAGCAGCTCGGGACAGGGCGGCTACACCTTC. The chain recombines TRBV2 with TRBJ1-2; 9 positions agree with TRBD1. This CDR3 comprises 12 residues. The V gene end was trimmed by 6 bases and the J gene end by 8 bases; junction bases not matched to a gene: 4. Germline CDR1 reads SNHLY; CDR2 reads FYNNEI.

The V call is TRBV12-2, the J call TRBJ2-5; TRBD2 is taken as the D call from the table, unchecked against the DNA. TRBV12-2 is assigned pseudogene status. The length of the CDR3 is 19 residues. CDR3 DNA: TGTGCAAGTCGCTTATTTTACCGACTAGCGGGAGGGATTGGAGAGACCCAGTACTTC. It is translated as CASRLFYRLAGGIGETQYF.

The J gene is TRBJ2-7, the V gene TRBV19; 8 nucleotides match TRBD2. The trim removed 7 bases at V and 0 bases at J, leaving 11 bases unmatched. Germline assignment: CDR1 LNHDA and CDR2 SQIVND (reference sequence). CDR3 length: 16 amino acids. The CDR3 loop is CASTPRGREDSYEQYF. In DNA, the CDR3 is TGTGCCAGTACACCGCGGGGGCGGGAGGACTCCTACGAGCAGTACTTC.

The V gene is TRBV6-6, the J gene TRBJ2-7; D might be TRBD1 (6 bases). Germline V gene data show CDR1 as MNHNY and CDR2 as SVGAGI (reference sequence). Trimming stripped 10 bases from V and 2 bases from J, with 12 bases between. The CDR3 spans 12 residues. The CDR3 spells CATGTQTYEQYF. As DNA, the CDR3 is TGTGCCACTGGGACACAGACCTACGAGCAGTACTTC.

V and J are TRBV30 and TRBJ1-1, with no clear D. This CDR3 region has 13 residues. CDR1 and CDR2 (germline): GTSNPN, SVGIG (reference sequence). V lost 2 bases and J 0 bases, leaving 7 bases between the germline ends. CDR3 bases: TGTGCCTGGAGTCTTGAGTTGAACACTGAAGCTTTCTTT. Translation gives CAWSLELNTEAFF.

The chain uses TRBV21-1 and TRBJ2-1; the table's D gene call, TRBD2, was not cross checked with the DNA. TRBV21-1 is flagged as a pseudogene. The CDR3 extends over 20 amino acids. CDR3 sequence (DNA): TGTGCCAGCAGCAAATGTAGGGCTAGCGGGAGCCCACGGGGATACAATGAGCAGTTCTTC. It specifies CASSKCRASGSPRGYNEQFF.

This clone is labeled as medium-sized. The same CDR3 is also encoded by other DNA sequences in this sample. This chain joins TRBV5-4 and TRBJ2-2; 8 bases agree with TRBD2. The CDR3 has 17 residues. Germline V lookup: CDR1 SGHNT, CDR2 YYREEE (reference sequence). V dropped 0 bases and J dropped 4; count of bases not matched to a gene: 8. CDR3 nucleotides: TGTGCCAGCAGCTTGGGTGGCGGAGCGGGAGTCACCGGGGAGCTGTTTTTT. Amino acids: CASSLGGGAGVTGELFF.

This clone was detected only once. This chain connects TRBV10-3 to TRBJ1-6; TRBD1 matches 7 bases. This CDR3 comprises 13 residues. Germline-derived CDR1 and CDR2 are ENHRY and SYGVKD. The ends lost 7 bases at V and 9 bases at J; junction bases unmatched: 6. CDR3 residues: CAITGGGVSPLHF. The CDR3 DNA sequence: TGTGCCATCACAGGGGGTGGGGTTTCACCCCTCCACTTT.

This clone was counted a few times. V and J are TRBV5-1 and TRBJ1-6; TRBD1 matches 7 bases. V was pared by 4 bases and J by 10 bases, with 11 bases of the junction left unmatched. Germline V gene sequence: CDR1 SGHRS, CDR2 YFSETQ. There are 15 residues in the CDR3. The CDR3 coding sequence is TGCGCCAGCAGCCCTACCGGGACAGAAGGATCACCCCTCCACTTT. Its protein is CASSPTGTEGSPLHF.

This chain connects TRBV29-1 to TRBJ1-1; D perhaps matches TRBD1 (6 bases). There are 13 residues in the CDR3. Germline CDR1 is SQVTM and CDR2 is ANQGSEA. Trimming pared 7 bases from V and 1 base from J, leaving 13 bases between. The CDR3 is CSARGGANTEAFF. The CDR3 DNA reads TGCAGCGCCCGGGGGGGCGCGAACACTGAAGCTTTCTTT. Based on the CDR3 plus reference TRBV29-1 and TRBJ1-1, the full variable domain is SAVISQKPSRDICQRGTSLTIQCQVDSQVTMMFWYRQQPGQSLTLIATANQGSEATYESGFVIDKFPISRPNLTFSTLTVSNMSPEDSSIYLCSARGGANTEAFFGQGTRLTVV.

The genes are TRBV27 and TRBJ2-1, with D maybe TRBD2 (5 bases). Germline CDR1 and CDR2: MNHEY and SMNVEV (reference sequence). There are 17 residues in the CDR3. V lost 2 bases and J 0 bases, leaving 14 bases between the germline ends. The CDR3 DNA sequence: TGTGCCAGCAGTTTAGAGCGGTTACGCCCCTCCTACAATGAGCAGTTCTTC. Residues: CASSLERLRPSYNEQFF.

The J gene is TRBJ2-7, the V gene TRBV29-1; D is unresolved. Trimming cost V 4 bases and J 3 bases, with 10 bases left between them. Looked up from germline, CDR1 is SQVTM and CDR2 is ANQGSEA. CDR3 length: 12 residues. CDR3 in DNA: TGCAGCGTTGGCCACGGTGGCTACGAGCAGTACTTC. Translated, it gives CSVGHGGYEQYF.

This CDR3 is CASTTPLAGGSYEQYF. The CDR3 DNA reads as TGTGCCAGCACTACACCCTTAGCGGGAGGGTCCTACGAGCAGTACTTC. The chain carries TRBV21-1 and TRBJ2-7; the table's D call, TRBD2, was not checked against the DNA. TRBV21-1 is flagged as a pseudogene. This CDR3 spans 16 amino acids.

This clone was seen a single time. V is TRBV27 and J is TRBJ2-7, with 8 bases lining up with TRBD1. The length of the CDR3 is 17 residues. The V segment lost 2 bases and the J segment 2 bases; nucleotides outside the gene matches: 11. CDR1 is MNHEY, CDR2 SMNVEV, per germline (reference sequence). In DNA, the CDR3 is TGTGCCAGCAGTTTACCCCCCGGACAGGGCCGACCCTACGAGCAGTACTTC. The encoded protein is CASSLPPGQGRPYEQYF.

This clone was seen more than once but under ten times. This chain links TRBV11-2 with TRBJ1-2; 8 bases agree with TRBD1. Germline assignment: CDR1 SGHAT and CDR2 FQNNGV. The length of the CDR3 is 15 residues. Trimming at V came to 5 bases and at J to 2 bases, leaving 7 bases not matched to a gene. CDR3: CASSTRDRRNYGYTF. CDR3 bases: TGTGCCAGCAGCACCCGGGACAGGAGGAACTATGGCTACACCTTC.

This chain joins TRBV9 and TRBJ2-5; tentative D call: TRBD2 (6 bases). The CDR3 is made up of 16 amino acids. V shed 2 bases and J shed 3 bases, with 17 bases lying between them. The V gene's germline CDR1 is SGDLS and CDR2 YYNGEE. This CDR3 reads CASSVDQGLRKETQYF. The CDR3, as DNA: TGTGCCAGCAGCGTTGACCAGGGACTCCGAAAAGAGACCCAGTACTTC.

This chain links TRBV9 with TRBJ1-4; 8 bases align to TRBD1. The length of the CDR3 is 16 residues. Germline V gives CDR1 SGDLS, CDR2 YYNGEE. V gave up 2 bases and J gave up 4 bases; unmatched junction bases: 7. The CDR3 DNA follows: TGTGCCAGCAGCGTTTCTCCGGGACAGGTTAATGAAAAACTGTTTTTT. Protein: CASSVSPGQVNEKLFF.

This clone came up once. The chain is built from TRBV2 and TRBJ2-2; no reliable D call. V lost 9 bases and J 1 base, leaving 15 bases between the germline ends. This CDR3 has 15 amino acids. Germline lookup yields CDR1 SNHLY and CDR2 FYNNEI. The CDR3 sequence: CARQVGARNTGELFF. In DNA, the CDR3 is TGTGCCAGACAAGTCGGAGCCCGGAACACCGGGGAGCTGTTTTTT.

The rearrangement joins TRBV5-3 to TRBJ1-5, with D unclear. TRBV5-3 is identified as an open reading frame with a role that is uncertain. The CDR3 is 14 amino acids. V was cut by 0 bases and J by 4 bases, with 8 bases left in between. The CDR3 region has the DNA TGTGCCAGAAGCTTGGATGCAGGTAATCAGCCCCAGCATTTT. It yields the protein CARSLDAGNQPQHF.

The chain recombines TRBV18 with TRBJ1-1; 7 bases agree with TRBD1. Germline V gene data show CDR1 as KGHSH and CDR2 as LQKENI. The CDR3 has 14 amino acids. V shed 2 bases, J shed 1 base, and the junction held 1 base outside the gene matches. The chain's CDR3 is CASSPRQGNTEAFF. The CDR3 nucleotides are TGTGCCAGCTCACCAAGACAGGGGAACACTGAAGCTTTCTTT.

The chain carries TRBV25-1 and TRBJ1-1; D is unresolved. Per germline, CDR1 MGHDK and CDR2 SYGVNS. V gave up 5 bases and J gave up 4 bases, with 8 bases separating them. This CDR3 has 12 residues. The CDR3 spells CASSLGTTEAFF. In nucleotides, the CDR3 is TGTGCCAGCAGTCTGGGCACCACTGAAGCTTTCTTT.